This entry features one T cell receptor beta chain sequence. The assay was immunoSEQ multiplex PCR, and TCRdb's table has in-frame clones only and misses some. Among about 170,000 clones listed, 88% were seen once. This sample stems from a study of control samples from healthy donors and cancer patients. The germline V gene encodes CDR1 SGHRS and CDR2 YFSETQ. V lost 4 bases and J 2 bases, leaving 9 bases between the germline ends. The CDR3 consists of 14 residues. The J gene is TRBJ2-2, the V gene TRBV5-1; D tentatively reads TRBD1 or TRBD2 (6 bases each). The source is a woman aged 25 to 39 in good health. The sample comprised blood. CDR3 DNA: TGCGCCAGCAGCGCGGGACACAACACCGGGGAGCTGTTTTTT. It specifies CASSAGHNTGELFF. Full variable domain (rest looked up from reference TRBV5-1 and TRBJ2-2): KAGVTQTPRYLIKTRGQQVTLSCSPISGHRSVSWYQQTPGQGLQFLFEYFSETQRNKGNFPGRFSGRQFSNSRSEMNVSTLELGDSALYLCASSAGHNTGELFFGEGSRLTVL.